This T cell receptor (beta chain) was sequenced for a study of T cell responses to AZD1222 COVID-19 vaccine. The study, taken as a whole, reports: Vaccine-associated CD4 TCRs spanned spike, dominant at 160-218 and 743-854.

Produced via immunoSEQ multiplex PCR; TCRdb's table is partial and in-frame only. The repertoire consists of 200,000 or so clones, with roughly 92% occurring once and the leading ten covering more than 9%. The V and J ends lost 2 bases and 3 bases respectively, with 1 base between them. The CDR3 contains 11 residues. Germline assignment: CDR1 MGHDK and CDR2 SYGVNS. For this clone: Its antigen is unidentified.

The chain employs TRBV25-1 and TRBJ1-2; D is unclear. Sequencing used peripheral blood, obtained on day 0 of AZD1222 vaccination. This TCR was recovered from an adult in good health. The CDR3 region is CASSEHYGYTF. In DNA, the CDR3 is TGTGCCAGCAGTGAACACTATGGCTACACCTTC.